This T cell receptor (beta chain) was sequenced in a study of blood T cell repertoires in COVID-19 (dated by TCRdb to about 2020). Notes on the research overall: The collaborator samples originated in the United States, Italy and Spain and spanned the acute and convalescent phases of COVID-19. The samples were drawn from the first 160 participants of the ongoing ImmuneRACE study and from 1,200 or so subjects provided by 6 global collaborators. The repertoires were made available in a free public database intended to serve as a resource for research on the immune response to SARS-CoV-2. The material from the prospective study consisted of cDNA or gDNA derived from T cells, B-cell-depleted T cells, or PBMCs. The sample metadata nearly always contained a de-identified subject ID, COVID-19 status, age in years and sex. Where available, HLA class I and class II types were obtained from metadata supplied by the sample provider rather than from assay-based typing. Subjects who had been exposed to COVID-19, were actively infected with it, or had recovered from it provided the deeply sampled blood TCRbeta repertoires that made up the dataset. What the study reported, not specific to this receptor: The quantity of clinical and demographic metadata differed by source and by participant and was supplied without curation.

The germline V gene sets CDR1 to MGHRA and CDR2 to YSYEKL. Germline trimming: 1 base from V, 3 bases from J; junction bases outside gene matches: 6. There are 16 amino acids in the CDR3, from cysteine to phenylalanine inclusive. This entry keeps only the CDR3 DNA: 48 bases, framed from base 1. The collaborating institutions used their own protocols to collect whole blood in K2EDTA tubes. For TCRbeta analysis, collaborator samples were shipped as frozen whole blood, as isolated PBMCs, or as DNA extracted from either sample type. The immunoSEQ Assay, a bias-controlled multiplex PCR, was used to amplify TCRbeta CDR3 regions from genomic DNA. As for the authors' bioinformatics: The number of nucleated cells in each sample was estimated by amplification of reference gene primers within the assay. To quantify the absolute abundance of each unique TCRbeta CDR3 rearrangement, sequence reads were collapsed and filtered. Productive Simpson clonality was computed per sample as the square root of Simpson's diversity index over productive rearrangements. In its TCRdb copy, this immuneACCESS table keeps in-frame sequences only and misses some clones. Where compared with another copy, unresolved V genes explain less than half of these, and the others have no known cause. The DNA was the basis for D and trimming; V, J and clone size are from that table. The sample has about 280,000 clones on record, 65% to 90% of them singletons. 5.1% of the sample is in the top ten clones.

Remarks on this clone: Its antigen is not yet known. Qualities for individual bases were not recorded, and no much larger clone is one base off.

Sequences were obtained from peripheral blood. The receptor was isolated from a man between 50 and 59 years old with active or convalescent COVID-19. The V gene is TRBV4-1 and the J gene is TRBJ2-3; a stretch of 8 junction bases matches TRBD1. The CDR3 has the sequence CASSQGHRGLTDTQYF. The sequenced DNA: TGCGCCAGCAGCCAAGGGCACAGGGGGTTGACAGATACGCAGTATTTT.